Below, 8 T cell receptor beta chains from the same sample are listed, as sequenced in a study of glioma-infiltrating T cells after dendritic cell vaccination. The sample's time point: after dendritic cell vaccination, including at tumor progression/relapse. Assay used: immunoSEQ multiplex PCR; TCRdb lists only in-frame clones, some missing. The table includes about 91,000 clones, about 81% detected once. The sample in question was blood, obtained after dendritic cell vaccination. These receptor sequences come from a human donor with glioblastoma.

The V gene is TRBV29-1, the J gene TRBJ2-3; no clear D gene. V was cut by 1 base and J by 2 bases, with 7 bases left in between. Germline loops: CDR1 SQVTM, CDR2 ANQGSEA. The CDR3 totals 13 residues. CDR3 sequence (DNA): TGCAGCGTTGAAGTCCCCTACACAGATACGCAGTATTTT. Translating gives CSVEVPYTDTQYF.

This clone was seen just once. The rearrangement links TRBV6-5 to TRBJ2-1; 9 nucleotides align to TRBD1. The CDR3 totals 15 residues. Per germline, CDR1 MNHEY and CDR2 SVGAGI. V lost 4 bases to trimming and J lost 6 bases; unmatched junction nucleotides: 7. The CDR3 DNA is TGTGCCAGCAGTTCCGGAGGGACAGGGATCAATGAGCAGTTCTTC. Amino acid sequence: CASSSGGTGINEQFF.

The chain joins TRBV19 to TRBJ1-2; the D gene is possibly TRBD1 (5 bases). The V end lost 8 bases, the J end lost 7 bases, and 17 bases lay between the germline ends. CDR1 is LNHDA and CDR2 is SQIVND in the germline V gene (reference sequence). CDR3 length equals 13 residues. CDR3 protein: CASAGGGVSGYTF. DNA of the CDR3: TGTGCCAGTGCTGGCGGAGGGGTCTCTGGCTACACCTTC.

Written as DNA, the CDR3 is TGTGCCAGCAGTGAACCCAAAAGAGCGGGGGGCTCCTACAATGAGCAGTTCTTC. Residues: CASSEPKRAGGSYNEQFF. V and J are TRBV2 and TRBJ2-1, with 9 bases aligning to TRBD2. This CDR3 contains 18 residues. The ends lost 2 bases at V and 0 bases at J; junction bases unmatched: 8. The V gene's germline CDR1 is SNHLY and CDR2 FYNNEI.

This sequence joins TRBV5-6 and TRBJ1-5; D is unresolved. Trimming took off 0 bases at V and 6 bases at J, with 13 bases between the two ends. Per germline, CDR1 SGHDT and CDR2 YYEEEE. The CDR3 consists of 15 residues. The CDR3 sequence: CASSLARGLGQPQHF. The CDR3 bases are TGTGCCAGCAGCTTGGCCCGAGGGCTGGGTCAGCCCCAGCATTTT.

V gene TRBV6-5 combines with J gene TRBJ1-2, with 11 bases fitting TRBD1. The V and J ends lost 3 bases and 5 bases, in that order; junction bases with no gene match: 5. The CDR3 consists of 15 residues. Germline CDR1 is MNHEY and CDR2 is SVGAGI. The CDR3 is CASSYSGQGEYGYTF. CDR3 nucleotide sequence: TGTGCCAGCAGTTATTCGGGACAGGGGGAATATGGCTACACCTTC.

This clone occurred a few times. The chain has TRBV19 and TRBJ2-1; TRBD2 matches at 10 bases. With 5 bases clipped from V and 9 bases from J, the junction kept 13 bases outside the gene matches. CDR3 length: 16 residues. Germline-derived CDR1 and CDR2 are LNHDA and SQIVND (reference sequence). The CDR3 sequence: CASSFQAGGPRSEQFF. CDR3 in DNA: TGTGCCAGTAGTTTCCAAGCGGGAGGGCCACGTAGTGAGCAGTTCTTC.

V and J are TRBV4-2 and TRBJ2-5; D uncertain. The CDR3 contains 12 residues. Germline loops: CDR1 LGHNA, CDR2 YNFKEQ. V was cut by 0 bases and J by 7 bases, with 6 bases left in between. DNA of the CDR3: TGTGCCAGCAGCCAAGATCTGGCGACCCAGTACTTC. As protein: CASSQDLATQYF.